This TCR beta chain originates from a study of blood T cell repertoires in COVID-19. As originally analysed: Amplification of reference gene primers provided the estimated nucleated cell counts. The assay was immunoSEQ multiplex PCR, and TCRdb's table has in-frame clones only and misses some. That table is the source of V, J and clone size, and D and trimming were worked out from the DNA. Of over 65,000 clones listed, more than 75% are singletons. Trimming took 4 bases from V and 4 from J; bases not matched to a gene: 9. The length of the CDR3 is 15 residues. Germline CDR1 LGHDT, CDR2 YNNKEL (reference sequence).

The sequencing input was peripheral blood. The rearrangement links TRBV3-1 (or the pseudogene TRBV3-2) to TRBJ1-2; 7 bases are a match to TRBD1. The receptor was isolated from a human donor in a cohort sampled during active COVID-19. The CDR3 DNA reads TGTGCCAGCAGCCCTCGAGCGGCAGGGGGCTATGGCTACACCTTC. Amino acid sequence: CASSPRAAGGYGYTF.